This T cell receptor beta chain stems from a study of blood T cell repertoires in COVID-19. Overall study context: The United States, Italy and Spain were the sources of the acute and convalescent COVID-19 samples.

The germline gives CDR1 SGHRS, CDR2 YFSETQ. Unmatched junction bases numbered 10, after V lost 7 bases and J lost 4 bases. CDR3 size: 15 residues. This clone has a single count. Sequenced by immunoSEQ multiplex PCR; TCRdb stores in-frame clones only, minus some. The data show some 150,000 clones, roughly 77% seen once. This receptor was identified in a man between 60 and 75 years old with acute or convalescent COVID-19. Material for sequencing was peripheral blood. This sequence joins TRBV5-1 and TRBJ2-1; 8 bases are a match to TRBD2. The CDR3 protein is CASGRWAGGYNEQFF. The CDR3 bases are TGCGCCAGCGGCCGTTGGGCGGGAGGTTACAATGAGCAGTTCTTC.